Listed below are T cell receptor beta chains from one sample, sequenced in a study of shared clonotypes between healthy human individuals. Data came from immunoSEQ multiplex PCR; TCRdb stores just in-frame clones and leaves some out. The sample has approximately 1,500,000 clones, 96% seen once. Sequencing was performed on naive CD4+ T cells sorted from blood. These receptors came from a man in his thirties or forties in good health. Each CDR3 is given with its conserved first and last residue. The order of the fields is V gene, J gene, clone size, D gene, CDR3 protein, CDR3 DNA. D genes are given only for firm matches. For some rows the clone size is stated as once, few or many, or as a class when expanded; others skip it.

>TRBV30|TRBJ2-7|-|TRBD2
CAWSVRRGGYEQYF
TGTGCCTGGAGTGTCCGCCGGGGGGGGTACGAGCAGTACTTC
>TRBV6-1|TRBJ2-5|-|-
CASSEGPRGEQETQYF
TGTGCCAGCAGTGAGGGGCCGAGGGGTGAACAAGAGACCCAGTACTTC
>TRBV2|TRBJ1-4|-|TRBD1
CASSRRTGENEKLFF
TGTGCCAGCAGCCGCCGGACAGGGGAGAATGAAAAACTGTTTTTT
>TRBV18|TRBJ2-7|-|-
CASSPPSSYEQYF
TGTGCCAGCTCACCGCCGAGCTCCTACGAGCAGTACTTC
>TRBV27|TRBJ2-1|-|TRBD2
CASMGLAGLYEQFF
TGTGCCAGCATGGGGCTAGCGGGCCTTTATGAGCAGTTCTTC
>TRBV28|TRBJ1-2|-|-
CASSFLGGAVDGYTF
TGTGCCAGCAGTTTTCTTGGCGGAGCCGTGGATGGCTACACCTTC
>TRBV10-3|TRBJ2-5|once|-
CAIAGSRQETQYF
TGTGCCATCGCTGGGTCGCGTCAAGAGACCCAGTACTTC
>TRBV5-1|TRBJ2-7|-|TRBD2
CASSFAGFAGDEQYF
TGCGCCAGCAGCTTTGCCGGATTCGCGGGGGACGAGCAGTACTTC
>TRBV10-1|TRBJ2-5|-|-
CASSDGREGEETQYF
TGCGCCAGCAGCGACGGTCGGGAAGGTGAAGAGACCCAGTACTTC
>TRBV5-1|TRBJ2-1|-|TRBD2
CASSPRVAGENEQFF
TGCGCCAGCAGCCCCAGGGTAGCGGGAGAAAATGAGCAGTTCTTC
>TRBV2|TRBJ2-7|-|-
CASSSSRAEQYF
TGTGCCAGCAGTTCAAGTAGGGCCGAGCAGTACTTC
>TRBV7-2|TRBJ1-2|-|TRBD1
CASSSSGQGYGYTF
TGTGCCAGCAGCTCATCCGGACAGGGCTATGGCTACACCTTC
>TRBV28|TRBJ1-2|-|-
CASSRTGESGYTF
TGTGCCAGCAGCCGAACCGGGGAATCTGGCTACACCTTC
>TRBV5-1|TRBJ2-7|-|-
CASRGNIGHFEQYF
TGCGCCAGCCGCGGTAATATCGGGCACTTCGAGCAGTACTTC
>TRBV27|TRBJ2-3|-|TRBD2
CASSTRLARADTQYF
TGTGCCAGCAGCACTCGACTAGCTAGGGCAGATACGCAGTATTTT
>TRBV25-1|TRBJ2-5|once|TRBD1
CASSDFARQGRQETQYF
TGTGCCAGCAGTGATTTTGCGAGACAGGGGAGACAAGAGACCCAGTACTTC
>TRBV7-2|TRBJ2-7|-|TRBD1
CASSLTGTGGLYEQYF
TGTGCCAGCAGCTTAACCGGGACAGGGGGTCTCTACGAGCAGTACTTC
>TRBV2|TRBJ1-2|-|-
CASSEAGRLYGYTF
TGTGCCAGCAGTGAAGCTGGACGGCTATATGGCTACACCTTC
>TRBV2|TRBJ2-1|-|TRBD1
CASRSRTGLGNNEQFF
TGTGCCAGCAGAAGCAGGACAGGACTTGGAAACAATGAGCAGTTCTTC
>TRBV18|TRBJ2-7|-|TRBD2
CASSVAGSYEQYF
TGTGCCAGCTCAGTAGCGGGAAGCTACGAGCAGTACTTC
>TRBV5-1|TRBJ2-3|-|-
CASSRSTDTQYF
TGCGCCAGCAGCCGGAGCACAGATACGCAGTATTTT
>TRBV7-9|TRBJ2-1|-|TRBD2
CASSLDSPSGTHHEQFF
TGTGCCAGCAGCTTAGATTCCCCTAGCGGGACACACCATGAGCAGTTCTTC
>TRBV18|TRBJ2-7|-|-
CASSLGPKGEQYF
TGTGCCAGCTCATTGGGACCAAAGGGGGAGCAGTACTTC
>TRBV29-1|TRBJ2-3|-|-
CSVARVSTDTQYF
TGCAGCGTTGCGCGAGTAAGCACAGATACGCAGTATTTT
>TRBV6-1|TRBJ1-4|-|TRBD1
CASSQNRDRELFF
TGTGCCAGCAGTCAAAACCGGGACAGGGAACTGTTTTTT
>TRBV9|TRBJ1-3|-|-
CASSVAVGGSGNTIYF
TGTGCCAGCAGCGTAGCTGTTGGGGGCTCTGGAAACACCATATATTTT
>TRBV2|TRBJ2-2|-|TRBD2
CASSPEDGLAGVGTGELFF
TGTGCCAGCAGTCCCGAAGATGGACTAGCGGGAGTCGGGACCGGGGAGCTGTTTTTT
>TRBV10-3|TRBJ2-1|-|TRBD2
CAISDAGTSRNNEQFF
TGTGCCATCAGTGACGCCGGGACTAGTCGTAACAATGAGCAGTTCTTC
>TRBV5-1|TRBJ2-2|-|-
CASSSDGGELFF
TGCGCCAGCAGCTCTGACGGCGGGGAGCTGTTTTTT
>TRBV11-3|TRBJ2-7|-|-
CASSPVGGTPQYF
TGTGCCAGCAGCCCCGTGGGGGGCACCCCGCAGTACTTC
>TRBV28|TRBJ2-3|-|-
CASSSGSTDTQYF
TGTGCCAGCAGTTCCGGGAGCACAGATACGCAGTATTTT